The entry that follows covers one T cell receptor beta chain sequence. Its antigen is unidentified. The V segment lost 4 bases and the J segment 0 bases; nucleotides outside the gene matches: 4. The CDR3 is 15 amino acids. Germline V gene lookup returns CDR1 SGHRS and CDR2 YFSETQ. The sample is drawn from a study of T cell repertoires in ileal Crohn's disease. TCRB immunosequencing input was about 520 nanograms of biopsy DNA per sample. The method was immunoSEQ multiplex PCR; TCRdb's version includes in-frame clones alone and lacks a portion of them. In the table there are 15,000 or so clones, nearly 90% of which are singletons. Study-wide results and limits: Every patient over 26.8% clonality showed endoscopic recurrence.

Sequencing used ileal tissue. The clonotype comes from an adult with Crohn's disease. The chain joins TRBV5-1 to TRBJ2-1; 7 positions agree with TRBD1. The chain's CDR3 is CASSVPGGSYNEQFF. The CDR3 DNA follows: TGCGCCAGCAGCGTACCAGGGGGCTCCTACAATGAGCAGTTCTTC. Based on the CDR3 plus reference TRBV5-1 and TRBJ2-1, the full variable domain is KAGVTQTPRYLIKTRGQQVTLSCSPISGHRSVSWYQQTPGQGLQFLFEYFSETQRNKGNFPGRFSGRQFSNSRSEMNVSTLELGDSALYLCASSVPGGSYNEQFFGPGTRLTVL.